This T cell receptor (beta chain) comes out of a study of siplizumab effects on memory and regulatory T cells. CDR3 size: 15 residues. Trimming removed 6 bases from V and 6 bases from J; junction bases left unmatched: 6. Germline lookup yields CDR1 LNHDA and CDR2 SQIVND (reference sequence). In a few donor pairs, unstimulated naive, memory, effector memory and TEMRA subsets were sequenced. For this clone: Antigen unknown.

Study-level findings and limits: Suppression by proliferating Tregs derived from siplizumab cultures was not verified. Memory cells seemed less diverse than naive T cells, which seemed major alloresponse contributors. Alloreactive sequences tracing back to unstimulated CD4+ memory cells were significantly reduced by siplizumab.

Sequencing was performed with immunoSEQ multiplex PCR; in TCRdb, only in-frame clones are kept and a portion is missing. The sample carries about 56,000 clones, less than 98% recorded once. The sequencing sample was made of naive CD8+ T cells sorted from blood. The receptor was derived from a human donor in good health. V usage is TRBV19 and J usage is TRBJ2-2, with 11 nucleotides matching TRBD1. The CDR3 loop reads CASSLMGQGAGELFF. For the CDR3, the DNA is TGTGCCAGTAGCCTAATGGGACAGGGGGCCGGGGAGCTGTTTTTT.